The 14 T cell receptor beta chains reported below all come from one sample, sequenced in a study of T cell responses to AZD1222 COVID-19 vaccine. The data were produced by immunoSEQ multiplex PCR, yet TCRdb's version contains in-frame clones alone and is incomplete. Altogether under 80,000 clones are present, approximately 85% being singletons, with the ten largest covering about 27%. The specimen was peripheral blood, collected 28 days after the second AZD1222 dose. These receptors came from an adult who received the AZD1222 COVID-19 vaccine.

This clone is a singleton in its sample. CDR3 amino acids: CASSLGQGNTIYF. The CDR3 region has the DNA TGTGCCAGCAGCCTCGGACAGGGAAACACCATATATTTT. V gene TRBV6-6 combines with J gene TRBJ1-3, with D possibly TRBD1 on 6 matching bases. In germline, CDR1 is MNHNY, CDR2 SVGAGI (reference sequence). Trimming shortened V by 6 bases and J by 4 bases, and 10 bases separated the two germline ends. The CDR3 loop spans 13 amino acids.

The V and J genes are TRBV19 and TRBJ1-3; D might be TRBD1 (6 bases). Germline loops: CDR1 LNHDA, CDR2 SQIVND (reference sequence). CDR3 length equals 15 residues. Trimming shortened V by 3 bases and J by 0 bases, and 9 bases separated the two germline ends. The CDR3, as DNA: TGTGCCAGTAGTATGGGAGGGGGCTCTGGAAACACCATATATTTT. Protein: CASSMGGGSGNTIYF. Full variable domain (missing parts from reference TRBV19 and TRBJ1-3): DGGITQSPKYLFRKEGQNVTLSCEQNLNHDAMYWYRQDPGQGLRLIYYSQIVNDFQKGDIAEGYSVSREKKESFPLTVTSAQKNPTAFYLCASSMGGGSGNTIYFGEGSWLTVV.

This chain uses TRBV6-5 with TRBJ1-4, with no clear D. The CDR3 has 14 amino acids. Germline CDR1 reads MNHEY; CDR2 reads SVGAGI. V dropped 7 bases and J dropped 5 bases, with 14 bases sitting between them. The CDR3 bases are TGTGCCAGCACAGATGTAGTCTTGAATGAAAAACTGTTTTTT. Translation: CASTDVVLNEKLFF.

This chain links TRBV18 with TRBJ1-4; D possibly corresponds to TRBD1 (6 bases). Looked up from germline, CDR1 is KGHSH and CDR2 is LQKENI. The CDR3 extends over 14 amino acids. V shed 3 bases and J shed 7 bases, with 12 bases lying between them. CDR3 in amino acids: CASSPNRVGEKLFF. The DNA for the CDR3 is TGTGCCAGCTCACCGAACAGGGTAGGTGAAAAACTGTTTTTT. Full variable domain (rest looked up from reference TRBV18 and TRBJ1-4): NAGVMQNPRHLVRRRGQEARLRCSPMKGHSHVYWYRQLPEEGLKFMVYLQKENIIDESGMPKERFSAEFPKEGPSILRIQQVVRGDSAAYFCASSPNRVGEKLFFGSGTQLSVL.

The chain recombines TRBV15 with TRBJ1-4, with a tentative D call TRBD1 (6 bases). CDR1 is LNHNV and CDR2 is YYDKDF in the germline V gene (reference sequence). The CDR3 is made up of 16 amino acids. V dropped 0 bases and J dropped 10 bases, with 18 bases sitting between them. The CDR3: CATSRDGGRSSIKLFF. In DNA form, the CDR3 reads TGTGCCACCAGCAGAGATGGGGGCCGGTCATCGATAAAACTGTTTTTT.

This sequence joins TRBV6-1 and TRBJ1-4; the D is unclear. CDR3 length equals 14 residues. Per germline, CDR1 MNHNS and CDR2 SASEGT. Trimming shortened V by 3 bases and J by 1 base, and 6 bases separated the two germline ends. The CDR3 reads CASSEAGTNEKLFF. The CDR3 nucleotides are TGTGCCAGCAGTGAGGCAGGAACTAATGAAAAACTGTTTTTT.

The CDR3 sequence: CASSLGGRAEQFF. As DNA, the CDR3 is TGCGCCAGCAGCTTGGGAGGGAGGGCTGAGCAGTTCTTC. V and J are TRBV5-1 and TRBJ2-1; the match to TRBD2 covers 7 bases. The germline V gene encodes CDR1 SGHRS and CDR2 YFSETQ. J gave up 9 bases and V 0 bases, and 3 bases lay outside the gene matches. The CDR3 sequence is 13 residues long.

The chain employs TRBV5-1 and TRBJ2-2; 9 positions agree with TRBD2. With V trimmed by 5 bases and J by 5 bases, 10 bases remained unmatched. This CDR3 comprises 16 residues. The germline V gene encodes CDR1 SGHRS and CDR2 YFSETQ. The CDR3 DNA is TGCGCCAGCAGACTGGATAGCGGGAGTCAAACCGGGGAGCTGTTTTTT. Translated: CASRLDSGSQTGELFF.

The gene calls are TRBV28 and TRBJ2-7, with D possibly matching TRBD2 (6 bases). From germline, CDR1 is MDHEN and CDR2 SYDVKM. V lost 2 bases, J lost 3 bases, and 14 bases lay in between. The CDR3 consists of 15 residues. For the CDR3, the DNA is TGTGCCAGCAGTTTAGGTGGGAGGCGCGGCTACGAGCAGTACTTC. Amino acids: CASSLGGRRGYEQYF.

The rearrangement joins TRBV27 to TRBJ2-1; 12 positions match TRBD2. Germline assignment: CDR1 MNHEY and CDR2 SMNVEV (reference sequence). Trimming took 5 bases from V and 8 from J; bases not matched to a gene: 10. The CDR3 covers 16 residues. The CDR3, as DNA: TGTGCCAGCAGTACTCCTAGCGGGAGGGCCTGGGATGAGCAGTTCTTC. This gives the protein CASSTPSGRAWDEQFF.

The chain couples TRBV2 to TRBJ2-2; D not certain. V lost 1 base and J lost 4, with 7 bases in between. The CDR3 is 14 residues long. The germline CDR1 and CDR2 sequences are SNHLY and FYNNEI. The CDR3 is CASSEDRGTGELFF. The CDR3 DNA sequence: TGTGCCAGCAGTGAAGATCGAGGCACCGGGGAGCTGTTTTTT.

The chain couples TRBV12-3 or TRBV12-4 to TRBJ1-2; no reliable D call. The CDR3 spans 13 residues. V lost 0 bases to trimming and J lost 4 bases, with 6 bases between them. CDR3 in amino acids: CASSLAPSYGYTF. The CDR3, as DNA: TGTGCCAGCAGTTTAGCGCCCAGCTATGGCTACACCTTC.

The V and J genes are TRBV7-3 and TRBJ2-3; either TRBD1 or TRBD2 may supply D (5 bases each). Looked up from germline, CDR1 is SGHTA and CDR2 is FQGTGA. V lost 2 bases and J lost 5, with 8 bases in between. The CDR3 runs 13 residues. CDR3 sequence reads: CASSLGTRDTQYF. The CDR3 DNA sequence: TGTGCCAGCAGCTTAGGGACCCGAGATACGCAGTATTTT. The full variable domain, rest sourced from reference TRBV7-3 and TRBJ2-3, is GAGVSQTPSNKVTEKGKYVELRCDPISGHTALYWYRQSLGQGPEFLIYFQGTGAADDSGLPNDRFFAVRPEGSVSTLKIQRTERGDSAVYLCASSLGTRDTQYFGPGTRLTVL.

This chain's CDR3 is CASSLGRGAYGYTF. DNA of the CDR3: TGTGCCAGCAGCTTAGGCCGGGGGGCCTATGGCTACACCTTC. J is TRBJ1-2 and V is TRBV13; the D gene is possibly TRBD1 (6 bases). The CDR3 sequence is 14 residues long. CDR1 PRHDT and CDR2 FYEKMQ come from the germline V gene (reference sequence). Trimming removed 0 bases at V and 4 bases at J, with 9 bases between.